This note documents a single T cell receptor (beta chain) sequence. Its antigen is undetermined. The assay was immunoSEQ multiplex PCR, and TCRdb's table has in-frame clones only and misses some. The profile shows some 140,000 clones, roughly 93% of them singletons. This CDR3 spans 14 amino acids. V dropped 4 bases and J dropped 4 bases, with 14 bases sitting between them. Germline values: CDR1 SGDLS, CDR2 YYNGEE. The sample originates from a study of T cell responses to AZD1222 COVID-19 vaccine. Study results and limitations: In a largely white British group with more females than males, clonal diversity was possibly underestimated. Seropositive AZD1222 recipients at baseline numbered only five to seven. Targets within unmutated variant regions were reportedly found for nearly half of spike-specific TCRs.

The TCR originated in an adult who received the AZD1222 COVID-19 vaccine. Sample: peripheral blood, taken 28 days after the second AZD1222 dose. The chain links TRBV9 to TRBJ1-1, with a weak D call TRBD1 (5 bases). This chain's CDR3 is CASSLTWGGTEAFF. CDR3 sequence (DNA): TGTGCCAGCAGCCTGACGTGGGGGGGCACTGAAGCTTTCTTT.